The 6 T cell receptor beta chains below all came from one sample that was sequenced in a study of cytomegalovirus exposure and HLA in healthy donors (TCRdb year 2017). Preparation of the library involved the immunoSEQ multiplex PCR assay. A mixture of 60 forward primers for TCR Vbeta segments and 13 reverse primers for TCR Jbeta segments was used in the multiplex PCR. TCRdb stores this immuneACCESS table with in-frame sequences only. Part of the clones is absent; in the studies checked, under half of the shortfall reflects unresolved V genes, and no reason is known for the rest. Here the sample has around 120,000 clones; roughly 65% occur a single time. The ten largest clones take up 9% to 10% of the sample. Sequenced material: PBMCs. Receptors originate from a middle-aged man in good health and CMV-seropositive.

The gene calls are TRBV6-1 and TRBJ1-6; unclear D gene. The germline CDR1 and CDR2 sequences are MNHNS and SASEGT. The V end lost 8 bases, the J end lost 4 bases, and 12 bases lay between the germline ends. This CDR3 is built from 14 residues. CDR3 sequence: CASGSGMYNSPLHF. For the CDR3, the DNA is TGTGCCAGCGGCTCCGGGATGTATAATTCACCCCTCCACTTT.

The chain joins TRBV5-1 to TRBJ1-4; D call uncertain. Trimming took 0 bases from V and 4 from J, leaving 10 bases between them. This CDR3 contains 15 residues. In germline, CDR1 is SGHRS, CDR2 YFSETQ. The CDR3 DNA follows: TGCGCCAGCAGCTTGGGCGGCCGGGTTAATGAAAAACTGTTTTTT. Translation gives CASSLGGRVNEKLFF. Full variable domain (rest looked up from reference TRBV5-1 and TRBJ1-4): KAGVTQTPRYLIKTRGQQVTLSCSPISGHRSVSWYQQTPGQGLQFLFEYFSETQRNKGNFPGRFSGRQFSNSRSEMNVSTLELGDSALYLCASSLGGRVNEKLFFGSGTQLSVL.

The gene calls are TRBV9 and TRBJ2-2; D gene ambiguous. V was pared by 0 bases and J by 1 base, with 7 bases between. Per germline, CDR1 SGDLS and CDR2 YYNGEE. The CDR3 consists of 15 residues. CDR3 sequence reads: CASSVVSRNTGELFF. The CDR3 coding sequence is TGTGCCAGCAGCGTAGTTTCCCGGAACACCGGGGAGCTGTTTTTT.

This clone came up a few times. V and J are TRBV27 and TRBJ1-5; D perhaps matches TRBD1 (5 bases). In germline, CDR1 is MNHEY, CDR2 SMNVEV (reference sequence). The ends were cut back, 3 bases at V and 7 bases at J, with 13 bases in the middle. The CDR3 consists of 14 residues. For the CDR3, the DNA is TGTGCCAGCAGTTTGGTGGGCAGGGAACAGCCCCAGCATTTT. Its translation: CASSLVGREQPQHF.

The chain joins TRBV6-5 to TRBJ1-6; TRBD1 matches 8 bases. The V and J ends lost 2 bases and 10 bases, in that order; junction bases with no gene match: 7. This CDR3 comprises 15 residues. Per the germline V gene, CDR1 is MNHEY and CDR2 is SVGAGI. CDR3 loop: CASSYEGRGRSPLHF. For the CDR3, the DNA is TGTGCCAGCAGTTACGAGGGCAGGGGGCGATCACCCCTCCACTTT.

The J gene is TRBJ1-2, the V gene TRBV2; unclear D gene. Germline CDR1 is SNHLY and CDR2 is FYNNEI. V was shortened by 2 bases and J by 0 bases, with 10 bases between the two germline ends. The length of the CDR3 is 15 residues. CDR3 sequence reads: CASSEFGGTNYGYTF. CDR3 in DNA: TGTGCCAGCAGTGAATTTGGCGGGACTAACTATGGCTACACCTTC.